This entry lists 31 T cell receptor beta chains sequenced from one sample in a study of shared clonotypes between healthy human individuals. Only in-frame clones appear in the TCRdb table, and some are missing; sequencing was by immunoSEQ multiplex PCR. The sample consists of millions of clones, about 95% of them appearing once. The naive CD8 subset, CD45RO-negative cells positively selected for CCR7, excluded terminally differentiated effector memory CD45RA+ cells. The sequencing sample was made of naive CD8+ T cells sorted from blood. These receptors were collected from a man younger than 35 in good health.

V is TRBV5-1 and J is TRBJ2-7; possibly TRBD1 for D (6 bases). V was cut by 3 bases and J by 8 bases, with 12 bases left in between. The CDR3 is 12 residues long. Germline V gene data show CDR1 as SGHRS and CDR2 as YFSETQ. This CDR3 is CASSYDRSKQYF. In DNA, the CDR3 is TGCGCCAGCAGCTACGACAGGTCCAAGCAGTACTTC.

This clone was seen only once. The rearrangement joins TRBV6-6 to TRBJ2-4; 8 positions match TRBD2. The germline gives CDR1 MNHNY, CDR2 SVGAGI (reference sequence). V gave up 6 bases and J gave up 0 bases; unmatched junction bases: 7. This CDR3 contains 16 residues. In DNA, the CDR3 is TGTGCCAGCAGGCTACCTAGCGGGCTAGCCAAAAACATTCAGTACTTC. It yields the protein CASRLPSGLAKNIQYF.

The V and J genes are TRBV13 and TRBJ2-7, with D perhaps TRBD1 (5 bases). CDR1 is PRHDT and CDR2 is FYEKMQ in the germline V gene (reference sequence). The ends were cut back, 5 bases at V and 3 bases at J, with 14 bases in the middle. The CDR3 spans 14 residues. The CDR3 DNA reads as TGTGCCAGCAGCAGCGACAGCCGCGGCTACGAGCAGTACTTC. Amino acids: CASSSDSRGYEQYF.

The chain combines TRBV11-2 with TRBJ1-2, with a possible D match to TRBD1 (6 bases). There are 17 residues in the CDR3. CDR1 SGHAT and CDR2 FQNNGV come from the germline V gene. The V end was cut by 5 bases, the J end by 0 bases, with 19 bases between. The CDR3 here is CASSTEARGRPNYGYTF. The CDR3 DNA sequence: TGTGCCAGCAGCACTGAGGCCCGGGGGCGACCTAACTATGGCTACACCTTC.

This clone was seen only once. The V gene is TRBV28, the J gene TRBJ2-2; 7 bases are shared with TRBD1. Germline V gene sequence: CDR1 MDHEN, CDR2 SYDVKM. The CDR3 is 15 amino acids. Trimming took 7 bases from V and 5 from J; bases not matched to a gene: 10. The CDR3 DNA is TGTGCCAGCATGTTCCAGACAGGGTCGACCGGGGAGCTGTTTTTT. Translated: CASMFQTGSTGELFF.

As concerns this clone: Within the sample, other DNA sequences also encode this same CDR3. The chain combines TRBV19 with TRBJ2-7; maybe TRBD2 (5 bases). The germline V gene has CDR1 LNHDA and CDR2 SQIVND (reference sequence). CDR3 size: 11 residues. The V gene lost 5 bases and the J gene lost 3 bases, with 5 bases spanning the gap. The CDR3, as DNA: TGTGCCAGTAGTGAGGGCTACGAGCAGTACTTC. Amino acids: CASSEGYEQYF.

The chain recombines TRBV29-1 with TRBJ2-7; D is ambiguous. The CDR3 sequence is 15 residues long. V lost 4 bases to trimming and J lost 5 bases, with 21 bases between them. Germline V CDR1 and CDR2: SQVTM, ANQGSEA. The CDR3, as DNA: TGCAGCGTTGCGGAACTCCTAGAAGCGAACCACGAGCAGTACTTC. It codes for CSVAELLEANHEQYF.

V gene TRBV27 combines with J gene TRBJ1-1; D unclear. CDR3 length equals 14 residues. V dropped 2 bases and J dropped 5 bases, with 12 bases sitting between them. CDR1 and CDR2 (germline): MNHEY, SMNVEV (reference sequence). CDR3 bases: TGTGCCAGCAGTTTAAATCCTCTTGGAACTGAAGCTTTCTTT. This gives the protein CASSLNPLGTEAFF.

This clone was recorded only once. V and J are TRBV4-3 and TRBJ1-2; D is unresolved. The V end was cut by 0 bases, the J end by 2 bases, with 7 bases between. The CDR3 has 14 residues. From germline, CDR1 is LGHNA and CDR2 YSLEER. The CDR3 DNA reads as TGCGCCAGCAGCCAAGACCGCGAGAACTATGGCTACACCTTC. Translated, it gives CASSQDRENYGYTF.

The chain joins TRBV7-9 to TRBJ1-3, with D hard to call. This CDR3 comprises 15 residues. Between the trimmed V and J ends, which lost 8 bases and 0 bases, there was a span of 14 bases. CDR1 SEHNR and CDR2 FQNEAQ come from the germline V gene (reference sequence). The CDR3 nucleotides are TGTGCCAGCTATCCCGTCCCTAACTCTGGAAACACCATATATTTT. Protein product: CASYPVPNSGNTIYF.

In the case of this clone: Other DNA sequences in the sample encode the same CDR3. CDR3 amino acids: CASSLGAGYEQYF. CDR3 coding DNA: TGTGCCAGCAGTTTAGGAGCGGGCTACGAGCAGTACTTC. The chain joins TRBV27 to TRBJ2-7; the D gene is possibly TRBD2 (6 bases). This CDR3 has 13 residues. V lost 2 bases, J lost 3 bases, and 8 bases lay in between. Looked up from germline, CDR1 is MNHEY and CDR2 is SMNVEV (reference sequence).

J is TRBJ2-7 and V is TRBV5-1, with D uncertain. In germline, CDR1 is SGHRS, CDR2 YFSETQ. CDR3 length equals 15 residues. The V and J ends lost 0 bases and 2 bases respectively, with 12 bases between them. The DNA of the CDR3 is TGCGCCAGCAGCTTGGTCCCCGGCGGAACCTACGAGCAGTACTTC. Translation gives CASSLVPGGTYEQYF.

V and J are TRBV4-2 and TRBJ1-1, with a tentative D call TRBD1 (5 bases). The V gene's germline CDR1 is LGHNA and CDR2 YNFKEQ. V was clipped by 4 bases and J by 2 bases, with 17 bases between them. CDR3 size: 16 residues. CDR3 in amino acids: CASSPTILTANTEAFF. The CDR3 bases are TGTGCCAGCAGCCCTACTATCTTGACAGCAAACACTGAAGCTTTCTTT.

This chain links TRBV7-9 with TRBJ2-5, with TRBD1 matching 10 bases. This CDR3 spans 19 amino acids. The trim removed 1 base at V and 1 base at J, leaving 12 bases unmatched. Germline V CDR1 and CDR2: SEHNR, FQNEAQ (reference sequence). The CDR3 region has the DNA TGTGCCAGCAGCTTAGAGGGGGGACAGGGGCCCTTTGGCCAAGAGACCCAGTACTTC. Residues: CASSLEGGQGPFGQETQYF.

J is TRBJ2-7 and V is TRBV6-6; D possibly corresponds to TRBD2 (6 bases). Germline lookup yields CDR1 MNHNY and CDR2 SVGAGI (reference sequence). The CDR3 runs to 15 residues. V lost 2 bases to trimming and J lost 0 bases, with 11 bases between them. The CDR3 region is CASSYPDYLSYEQYF. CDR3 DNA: TGTGCCAGCAGTTACCCGGACTACCTCTCCTACGAGCAGTACTTC.

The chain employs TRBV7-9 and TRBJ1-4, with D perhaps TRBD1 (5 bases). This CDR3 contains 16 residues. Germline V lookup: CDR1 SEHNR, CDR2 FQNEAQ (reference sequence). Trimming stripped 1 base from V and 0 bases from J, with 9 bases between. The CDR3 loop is CASSLGQIATNEKLFF. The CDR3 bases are TGTGCCAGCAGCTTAGGACAGATTGCAACTAATGAAAAACTGTTTTTT. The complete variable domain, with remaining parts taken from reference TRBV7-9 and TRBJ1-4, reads DTGVSQNPRHKITKRGQNVTFRCDPISEHNRLYWYRQTLGQGPEFLTYFQNEAQLEKSRLLSDRFSAERPKGSFSTLEIQRTEQGDSAMYLCASSLGQIATNEKLFFGSGTQLSVL.

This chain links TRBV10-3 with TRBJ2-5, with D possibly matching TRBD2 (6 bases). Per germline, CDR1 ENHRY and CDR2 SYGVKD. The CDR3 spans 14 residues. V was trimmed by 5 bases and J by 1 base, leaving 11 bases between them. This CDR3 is CAISPMGLQETQYF. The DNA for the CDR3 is TGTGCCATCAGTCCGATGGGACTCCAAGAGACCCAGTACTTC.

CDR3 sequence (DNA): TGTGCCAGCAGTTACGGGCAGCACACCGGGGAGCTGTTTTTT. It encodes CASSYGQHTGELFF. J is TRBJ2-2 and V is TRBV6-5, with D unclear. With 2 bases removed from V and 3 bases from J, the gap between germline ends came to 7 bases. Germline-derived CDR1 and CDR2 are MNHEY and SVGAGI. The CDR3 runs to 14 residues.

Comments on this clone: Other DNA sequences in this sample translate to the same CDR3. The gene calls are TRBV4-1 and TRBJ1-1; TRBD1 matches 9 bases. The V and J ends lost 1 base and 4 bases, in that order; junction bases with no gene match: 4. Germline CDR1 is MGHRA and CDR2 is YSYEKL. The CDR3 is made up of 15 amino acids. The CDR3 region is CASSQGGQGGTEAFF. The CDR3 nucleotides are TGCGCCAGCAGCCAAGGGGGACAGGGAGGCACTGAAGCTTTCTTT.

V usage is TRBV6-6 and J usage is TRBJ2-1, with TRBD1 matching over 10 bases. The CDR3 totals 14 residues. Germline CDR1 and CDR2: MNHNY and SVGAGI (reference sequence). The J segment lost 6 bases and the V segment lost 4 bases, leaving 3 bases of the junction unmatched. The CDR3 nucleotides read TGTGCCAGCAGTTGGGACAGGGGTGGCAATGAGCAGTTCTTC. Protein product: CASSWDRGGNEQFF.

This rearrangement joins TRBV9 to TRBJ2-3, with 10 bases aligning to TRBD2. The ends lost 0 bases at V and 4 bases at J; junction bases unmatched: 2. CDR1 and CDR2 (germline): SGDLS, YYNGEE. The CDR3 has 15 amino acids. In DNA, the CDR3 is TGTGCCAGCAGCGTAGGAGCGGGAGGGTCAGATACGCAGTATTTT. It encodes CASSVGAGGSDTQYF.

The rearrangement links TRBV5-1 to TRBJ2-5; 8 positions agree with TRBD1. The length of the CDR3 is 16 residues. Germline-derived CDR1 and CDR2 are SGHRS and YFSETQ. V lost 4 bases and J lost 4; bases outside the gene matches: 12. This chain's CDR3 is CASSPGAGQGRETQYF. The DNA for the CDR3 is TGCGCCAGCAGCCCGGGGGCCGGACAGGGAAGAGAGACCCAGTACTTC. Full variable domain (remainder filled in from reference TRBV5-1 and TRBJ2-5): KAGVTQTPRYLIKTRGQQVTLSCSPISGHRSVSWYQQTPGQGLQFLFEYFSETQRNKGNFPGRFSGRQFSNSRSEMNVSTLELGDSALYLCASSPGAGQGRETQYFGPGTRLLVL.

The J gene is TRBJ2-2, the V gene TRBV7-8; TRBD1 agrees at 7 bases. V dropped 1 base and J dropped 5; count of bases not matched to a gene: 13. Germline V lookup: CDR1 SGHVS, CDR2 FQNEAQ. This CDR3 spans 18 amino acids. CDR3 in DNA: TGTGCCAGCAGCTTAGGACCCTCAGGGACAGTGCTTACCGGGGAGCTGTTTTTT. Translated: CASSLGPSGTVLTGELFF.

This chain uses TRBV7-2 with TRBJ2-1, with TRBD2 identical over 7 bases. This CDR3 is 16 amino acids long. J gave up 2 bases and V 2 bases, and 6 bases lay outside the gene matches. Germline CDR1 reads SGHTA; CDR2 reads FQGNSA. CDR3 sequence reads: CASSLYGREAYNEQFF. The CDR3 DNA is TGTGCCAGCAGCTTATACGGACGGGAGGCCTACAATGAGCAGTTCTTC. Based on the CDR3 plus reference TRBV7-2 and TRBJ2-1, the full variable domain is GAGVSQSPSNKVTEKGKDVELRCDPISGHTALYWYRQSLGQGLEFLIYFQGNSAPDKSGLPSDRFSAERTGGSVSTLTIQRTQQEDSAVYLCASSLYGREAYNEQFFGPGTRLTVL.

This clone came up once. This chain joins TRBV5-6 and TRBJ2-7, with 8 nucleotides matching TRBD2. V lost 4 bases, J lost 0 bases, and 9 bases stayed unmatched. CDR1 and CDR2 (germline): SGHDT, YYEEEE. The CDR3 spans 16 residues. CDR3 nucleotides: TGTGCCAGCAGCCCTCTAAGCGGGGGTGTCTCCTACGAGCAGTACTTC. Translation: CASSPLSGGVSYEQYF.

CDR3 protein: CASSGSSGPYNEQFF. The CDR3, as DNA: TGTGCCAGCAGCGGTTCTAGCGGACCATACAATGAGCAGTTCTTC. The chain employs TRBV9 and TRBJ2-1; 7 nucleotides align to TRBD2. The CDR3 loop spans 15 amino acids. The V gene's germline CDR1 is SGDLS and CDR2 YYNGEE. V trimming: 3 bases; J trimming: 4 bases; junction bases outside the gene matches: 7.

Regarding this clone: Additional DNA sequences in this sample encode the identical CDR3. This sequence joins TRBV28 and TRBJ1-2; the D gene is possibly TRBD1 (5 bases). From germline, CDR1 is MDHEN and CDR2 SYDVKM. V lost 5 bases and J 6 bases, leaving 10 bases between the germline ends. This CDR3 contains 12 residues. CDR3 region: CASSLSRDGYTF. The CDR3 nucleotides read TGTGCCAGCAGTCTTAGCAGGGATGGCTACACCTTC.

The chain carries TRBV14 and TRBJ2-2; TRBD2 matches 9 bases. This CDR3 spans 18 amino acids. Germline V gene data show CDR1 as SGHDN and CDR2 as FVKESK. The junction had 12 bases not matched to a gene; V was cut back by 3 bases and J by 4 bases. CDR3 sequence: CASSHKGLAGSTTGELFF. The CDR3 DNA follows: TGTGCCAGCAGCCACAAAGGGCTAGCGGGGTCGACCACCGGGGAGCTGTTTTTT. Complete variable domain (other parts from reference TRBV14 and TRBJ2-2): EAGVTQFPSHSVIEKGQTVTLRCDPISGHDNLYWYRRVMGKEIKFLLHFVKESKQDESGMPNNRFLAERTGGTYSTLKVQPAELEDSGVYFCASSHKGLAGSTTGELFFGEGSRLTVL.

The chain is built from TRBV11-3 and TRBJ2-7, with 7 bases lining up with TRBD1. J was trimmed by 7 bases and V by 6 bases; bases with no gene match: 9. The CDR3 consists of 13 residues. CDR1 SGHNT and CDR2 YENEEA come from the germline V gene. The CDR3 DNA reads TGTGCCAGCAGTAACGGACAGGAAGAGGAGCAGTACTTC. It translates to CASSNGQEEEQYF.

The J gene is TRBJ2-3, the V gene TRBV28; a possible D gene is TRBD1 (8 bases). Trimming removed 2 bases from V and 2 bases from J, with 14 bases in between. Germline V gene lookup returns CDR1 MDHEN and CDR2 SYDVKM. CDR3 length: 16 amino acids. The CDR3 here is CASSLDRGGDTDTQYF. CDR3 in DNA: TGTGCCAGCAGTTTAGACAGGGGAGGGGACACAGATACGCAGTATTTT.

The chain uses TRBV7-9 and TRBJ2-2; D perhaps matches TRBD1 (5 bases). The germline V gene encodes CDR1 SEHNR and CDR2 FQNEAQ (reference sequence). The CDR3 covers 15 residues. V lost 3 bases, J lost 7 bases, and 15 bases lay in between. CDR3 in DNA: TGTGCCAGCAGCTTCCTGGGTGGGGCCGGCGGGGAGCTGTTTTTT. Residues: CASSFLGGAGGELFF.